The following is a TCR beta chain sequence with its context. This specimen comes from a study of blood T cell repertoires in COVID-19. Background on the study: There were acute and convalescent COVID-19 samples, and they came from the United States, Italy and Spain. Sources were T cells, B-cell-depleted T cells, or PBMCs; the material itself was cDNA or gDNA.

Germline CDR1 is KGHDR and CDR2 is SFDVKD. J was trimmed by 3 bases and V by 2 bases; bases with no gene match: 0. CDR3 size: 15 residues. Original data processing: Reference gene primer amplification gave estimated nucleated cell counts. The data were produced by immunoSEQ multiplex PCR, yet TCRdb's version contains in-frame clones alone and is incomplete. Clone size and the V and J calls come from that table; the DNA yielded D and trimming. The sample lists just under 350,000 clones, around nine tenths occurring once. The receptor was derived from a woman in her late teens or twenties who had recovered from COVID-19. The sample taken for sequencing was peripheral blood. V is TRBV24-1 and J is TRBJ2-3; TRBD2 aligns across 11 bases. The CDR3 DNA is TGTGCCACCAGTGATTCTAGCGGGAGGACAGATACGCAGTATTTT. This codes for CATSDSSGRTDTQYF.